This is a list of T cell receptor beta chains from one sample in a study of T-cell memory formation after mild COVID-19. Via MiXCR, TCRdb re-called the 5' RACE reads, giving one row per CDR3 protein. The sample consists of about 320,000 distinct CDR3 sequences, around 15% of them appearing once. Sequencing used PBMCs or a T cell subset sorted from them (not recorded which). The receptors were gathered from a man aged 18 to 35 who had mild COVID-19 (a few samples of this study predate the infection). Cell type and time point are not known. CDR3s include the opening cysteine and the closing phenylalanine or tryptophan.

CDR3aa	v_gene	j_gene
CASSAQGSSGNTIYF	TRBV9	TRBJ1-3
CASSFGVRVPDTQYF	TRBV5-1	TRBJ2-3
CSAKGDGYTF	TRBV29-1	TRBJ1-2
CASSSGTYQETQYF	TRBV7-9	TRBJ2-5
CASRIVETQYF	TRBV11-2	TRBJ2-5
CSARDQGLAGVEQFF	TRBV20-1	TRBJ2-1
CASSQEHSNYGYTF	TRBV4-3	TRBJ1-2
CASSRGGYQETQYF	TRBV7-9	TRBJ2-5
CASSQGLGPSYEQYF	TRBV7-2	TRBJ2-7
CASSYRSSSYNEQFF	TRBV6-2/TRBV6-3	TRBJ2-1
CASSQELAKNIQYF	TRBV4-2	TRBJ2-4
CASRGGYTF	TRBV5-6	TRBJ1-2
CSVRSVNYGYTF	TRBV20-1	TRBJ1-2
CASSPGQGRIAMDEQFF	TRBV7-7	TRBJ2-1
CASSLKHRGQTSGGDNEQFF	TRBV11-2	TRBJ2-1
CASSLGAQPYEQYF	TRBV7-6	TRBJ2-7
CASRREAEAFF	TRBV5-1	TRBJ1-1
CASSAGGGNTEAFF	TRBV9	TRBJ1-1
CASSHARTQNTEAFF	TRBV7-2	TRBJ1-1
CASSRDRHSYEQYF	TRBV4-1	TRBJ2-7
CASPLGDGYTF	TRBV7-9	TRBJ1-2
CASSSTSGLSYEQYF	TRBV12-3/TRBV12-4	TRBJ2-7
CASTLFGGRETQYF	TRBV3-1	TRBJ2-5
CASSYSDGSNEKLFF	TRBV6-2/TRBV6-3	TRBJ1-4